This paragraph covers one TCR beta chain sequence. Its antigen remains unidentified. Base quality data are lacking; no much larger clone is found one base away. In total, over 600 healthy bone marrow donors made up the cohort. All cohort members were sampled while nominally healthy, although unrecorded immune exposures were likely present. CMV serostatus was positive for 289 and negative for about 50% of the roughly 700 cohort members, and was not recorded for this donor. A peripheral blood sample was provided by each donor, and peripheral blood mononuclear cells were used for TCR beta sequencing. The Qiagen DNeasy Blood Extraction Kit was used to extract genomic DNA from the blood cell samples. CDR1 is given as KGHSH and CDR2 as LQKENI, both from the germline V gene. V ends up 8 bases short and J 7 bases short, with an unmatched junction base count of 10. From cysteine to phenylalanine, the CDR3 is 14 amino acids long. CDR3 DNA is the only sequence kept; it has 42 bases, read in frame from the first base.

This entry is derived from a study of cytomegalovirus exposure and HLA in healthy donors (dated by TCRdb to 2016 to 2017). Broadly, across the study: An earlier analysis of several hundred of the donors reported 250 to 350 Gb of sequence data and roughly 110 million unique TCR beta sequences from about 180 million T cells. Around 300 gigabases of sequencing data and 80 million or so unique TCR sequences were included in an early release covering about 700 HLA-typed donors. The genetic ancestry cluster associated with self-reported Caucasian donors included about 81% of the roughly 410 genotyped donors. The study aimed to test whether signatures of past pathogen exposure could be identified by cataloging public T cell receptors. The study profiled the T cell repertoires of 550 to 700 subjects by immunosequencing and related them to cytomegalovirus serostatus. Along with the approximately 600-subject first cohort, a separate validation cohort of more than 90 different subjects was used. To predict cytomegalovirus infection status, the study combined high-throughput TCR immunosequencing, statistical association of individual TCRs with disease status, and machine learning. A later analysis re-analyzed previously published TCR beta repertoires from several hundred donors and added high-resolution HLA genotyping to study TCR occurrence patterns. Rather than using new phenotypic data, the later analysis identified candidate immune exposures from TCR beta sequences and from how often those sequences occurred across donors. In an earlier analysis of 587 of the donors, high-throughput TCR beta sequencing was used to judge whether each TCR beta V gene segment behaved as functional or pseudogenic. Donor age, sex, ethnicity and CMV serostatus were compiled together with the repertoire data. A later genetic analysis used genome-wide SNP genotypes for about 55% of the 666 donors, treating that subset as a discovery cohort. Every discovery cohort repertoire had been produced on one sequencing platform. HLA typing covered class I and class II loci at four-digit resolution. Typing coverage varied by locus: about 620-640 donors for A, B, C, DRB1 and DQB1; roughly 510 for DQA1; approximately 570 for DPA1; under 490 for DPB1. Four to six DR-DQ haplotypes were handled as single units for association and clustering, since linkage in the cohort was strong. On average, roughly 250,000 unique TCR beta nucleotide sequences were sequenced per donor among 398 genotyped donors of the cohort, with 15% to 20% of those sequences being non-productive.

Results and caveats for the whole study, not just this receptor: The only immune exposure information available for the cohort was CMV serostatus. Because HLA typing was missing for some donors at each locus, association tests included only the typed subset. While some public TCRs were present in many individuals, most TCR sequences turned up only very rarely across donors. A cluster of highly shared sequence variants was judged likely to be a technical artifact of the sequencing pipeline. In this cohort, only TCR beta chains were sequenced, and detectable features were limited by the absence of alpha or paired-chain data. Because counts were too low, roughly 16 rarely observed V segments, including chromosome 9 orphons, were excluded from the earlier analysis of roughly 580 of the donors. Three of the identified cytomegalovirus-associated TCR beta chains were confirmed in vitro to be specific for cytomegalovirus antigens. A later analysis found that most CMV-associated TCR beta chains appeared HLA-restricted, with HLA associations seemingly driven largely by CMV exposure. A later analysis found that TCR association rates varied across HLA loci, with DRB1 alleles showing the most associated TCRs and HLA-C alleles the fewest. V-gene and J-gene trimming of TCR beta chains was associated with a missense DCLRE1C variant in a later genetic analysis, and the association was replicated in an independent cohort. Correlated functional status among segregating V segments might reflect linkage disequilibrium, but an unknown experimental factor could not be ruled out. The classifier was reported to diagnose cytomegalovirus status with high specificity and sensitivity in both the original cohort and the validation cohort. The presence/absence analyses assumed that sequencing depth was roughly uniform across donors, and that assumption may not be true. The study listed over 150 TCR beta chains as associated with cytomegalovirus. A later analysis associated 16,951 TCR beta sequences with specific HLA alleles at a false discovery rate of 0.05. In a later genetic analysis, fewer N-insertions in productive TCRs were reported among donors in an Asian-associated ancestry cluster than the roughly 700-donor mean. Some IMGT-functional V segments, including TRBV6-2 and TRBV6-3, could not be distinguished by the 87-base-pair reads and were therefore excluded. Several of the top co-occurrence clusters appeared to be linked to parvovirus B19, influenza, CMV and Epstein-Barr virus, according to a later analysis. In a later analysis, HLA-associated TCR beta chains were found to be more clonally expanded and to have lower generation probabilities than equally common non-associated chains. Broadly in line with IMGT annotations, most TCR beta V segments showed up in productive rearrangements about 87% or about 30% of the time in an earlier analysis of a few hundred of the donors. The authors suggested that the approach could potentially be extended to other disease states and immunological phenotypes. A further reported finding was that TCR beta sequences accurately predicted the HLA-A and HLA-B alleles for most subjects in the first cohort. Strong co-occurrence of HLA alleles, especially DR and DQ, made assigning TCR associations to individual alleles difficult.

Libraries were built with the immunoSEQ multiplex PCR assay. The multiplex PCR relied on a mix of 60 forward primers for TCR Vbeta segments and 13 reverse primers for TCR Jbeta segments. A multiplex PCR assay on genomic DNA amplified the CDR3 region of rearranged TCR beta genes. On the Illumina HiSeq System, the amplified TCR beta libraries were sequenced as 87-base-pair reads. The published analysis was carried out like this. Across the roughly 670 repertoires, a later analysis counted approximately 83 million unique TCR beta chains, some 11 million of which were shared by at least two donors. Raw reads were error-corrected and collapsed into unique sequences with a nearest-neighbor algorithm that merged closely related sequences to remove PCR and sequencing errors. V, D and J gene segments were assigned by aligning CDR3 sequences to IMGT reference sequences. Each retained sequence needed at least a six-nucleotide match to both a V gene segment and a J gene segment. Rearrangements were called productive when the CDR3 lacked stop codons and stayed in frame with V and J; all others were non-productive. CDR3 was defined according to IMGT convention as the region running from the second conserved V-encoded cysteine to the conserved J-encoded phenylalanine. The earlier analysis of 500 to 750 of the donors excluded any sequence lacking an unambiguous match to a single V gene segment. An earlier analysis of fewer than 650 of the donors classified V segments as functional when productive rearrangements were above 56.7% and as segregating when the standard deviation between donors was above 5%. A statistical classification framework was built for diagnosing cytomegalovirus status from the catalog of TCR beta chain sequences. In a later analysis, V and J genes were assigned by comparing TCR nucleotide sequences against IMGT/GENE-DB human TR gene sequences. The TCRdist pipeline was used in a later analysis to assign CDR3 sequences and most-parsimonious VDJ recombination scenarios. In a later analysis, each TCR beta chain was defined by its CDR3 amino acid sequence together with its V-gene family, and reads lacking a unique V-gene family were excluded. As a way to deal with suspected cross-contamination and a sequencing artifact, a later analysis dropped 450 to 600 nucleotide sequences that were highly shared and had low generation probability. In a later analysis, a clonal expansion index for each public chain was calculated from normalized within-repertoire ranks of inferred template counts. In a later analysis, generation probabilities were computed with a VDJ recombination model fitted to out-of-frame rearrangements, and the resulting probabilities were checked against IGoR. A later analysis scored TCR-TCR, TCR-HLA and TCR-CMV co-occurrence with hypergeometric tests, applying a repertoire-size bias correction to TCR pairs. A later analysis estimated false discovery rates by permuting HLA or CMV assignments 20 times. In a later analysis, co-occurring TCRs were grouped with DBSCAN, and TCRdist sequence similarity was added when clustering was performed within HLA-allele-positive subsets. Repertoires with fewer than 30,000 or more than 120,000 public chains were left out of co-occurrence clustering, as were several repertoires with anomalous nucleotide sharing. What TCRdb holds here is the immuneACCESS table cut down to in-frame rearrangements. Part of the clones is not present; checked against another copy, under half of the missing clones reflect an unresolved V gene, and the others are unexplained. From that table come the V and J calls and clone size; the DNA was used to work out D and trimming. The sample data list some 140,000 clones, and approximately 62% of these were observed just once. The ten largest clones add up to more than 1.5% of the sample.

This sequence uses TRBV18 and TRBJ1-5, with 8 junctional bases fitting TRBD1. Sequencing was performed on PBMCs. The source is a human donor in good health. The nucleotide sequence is TGTGCCAGCACGCCAGACAGGGGAGGGCAGCCCCAGCATTTT. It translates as CASTPDRGGQPQHF. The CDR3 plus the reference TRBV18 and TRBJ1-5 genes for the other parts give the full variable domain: NAGVMQNPRHLVRRRGQEARLRCSPMKGHSHVYWYRQLPEEGLKFMVYLQKENIIDESGMPKERFSAEFPKEGPSILRIQQVVRGDSAAYFCASTPDRGGQPQHFGDGTRLSIL.